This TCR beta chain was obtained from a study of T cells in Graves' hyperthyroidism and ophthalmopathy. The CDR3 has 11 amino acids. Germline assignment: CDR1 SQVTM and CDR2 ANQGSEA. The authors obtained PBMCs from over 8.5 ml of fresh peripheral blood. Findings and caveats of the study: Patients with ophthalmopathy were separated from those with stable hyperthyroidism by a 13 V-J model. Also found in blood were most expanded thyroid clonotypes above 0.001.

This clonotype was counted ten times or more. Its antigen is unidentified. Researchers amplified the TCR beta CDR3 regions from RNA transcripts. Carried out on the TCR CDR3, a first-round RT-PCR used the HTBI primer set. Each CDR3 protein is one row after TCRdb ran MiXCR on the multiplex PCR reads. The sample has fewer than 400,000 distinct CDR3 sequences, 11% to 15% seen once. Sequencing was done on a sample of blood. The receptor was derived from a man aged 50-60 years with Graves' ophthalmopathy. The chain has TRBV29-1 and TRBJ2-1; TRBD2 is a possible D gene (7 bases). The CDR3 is CSGGAYNEQFF. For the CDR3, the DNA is TGCAGTGGGGGGGCGTACAATGAGCAGTTCTTC.